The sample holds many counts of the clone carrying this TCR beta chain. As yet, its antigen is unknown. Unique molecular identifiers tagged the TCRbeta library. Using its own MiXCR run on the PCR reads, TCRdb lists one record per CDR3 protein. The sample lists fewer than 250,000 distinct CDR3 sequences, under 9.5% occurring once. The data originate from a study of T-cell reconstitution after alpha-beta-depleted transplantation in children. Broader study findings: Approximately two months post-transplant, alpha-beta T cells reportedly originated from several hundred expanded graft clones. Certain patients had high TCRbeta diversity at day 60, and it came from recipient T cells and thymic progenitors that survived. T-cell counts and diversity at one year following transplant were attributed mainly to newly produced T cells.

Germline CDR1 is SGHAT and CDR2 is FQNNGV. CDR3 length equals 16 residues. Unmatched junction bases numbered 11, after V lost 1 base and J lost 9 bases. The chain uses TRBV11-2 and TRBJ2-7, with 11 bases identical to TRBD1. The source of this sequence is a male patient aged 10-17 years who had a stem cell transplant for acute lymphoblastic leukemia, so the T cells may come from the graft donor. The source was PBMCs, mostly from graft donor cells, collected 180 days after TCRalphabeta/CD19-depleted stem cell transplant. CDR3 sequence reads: CASSLVRTGGFGAQYF. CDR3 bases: TGTGCCAGCAGCTTAGTAAGGACAGGGGGCTTTGGGGCGCAGTACTTC.